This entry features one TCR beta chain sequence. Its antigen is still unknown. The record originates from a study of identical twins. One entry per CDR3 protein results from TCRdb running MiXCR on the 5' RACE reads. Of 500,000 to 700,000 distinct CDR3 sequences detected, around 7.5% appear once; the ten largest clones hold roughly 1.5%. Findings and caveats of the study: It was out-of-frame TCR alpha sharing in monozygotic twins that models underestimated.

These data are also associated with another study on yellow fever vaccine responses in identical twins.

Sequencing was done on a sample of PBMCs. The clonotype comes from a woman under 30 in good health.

CDR3 nucleotide sequence: TGTGCCAGCAGGCGGGGACTAGCGGCCCACGAGCAGTACTTC. Translating gives CASRRGLAAHEQYF. The gene calls are TRBV28 and TRBJ2-7; 11 bases are shared with TRBD2. The germline V gene has CDR1 MDHEN and CDR2 SYDVKM. V gave up 6 bases and J gave up 5 bases; unmatched junction bases: 6. This CDR3 is built from 14 residues.